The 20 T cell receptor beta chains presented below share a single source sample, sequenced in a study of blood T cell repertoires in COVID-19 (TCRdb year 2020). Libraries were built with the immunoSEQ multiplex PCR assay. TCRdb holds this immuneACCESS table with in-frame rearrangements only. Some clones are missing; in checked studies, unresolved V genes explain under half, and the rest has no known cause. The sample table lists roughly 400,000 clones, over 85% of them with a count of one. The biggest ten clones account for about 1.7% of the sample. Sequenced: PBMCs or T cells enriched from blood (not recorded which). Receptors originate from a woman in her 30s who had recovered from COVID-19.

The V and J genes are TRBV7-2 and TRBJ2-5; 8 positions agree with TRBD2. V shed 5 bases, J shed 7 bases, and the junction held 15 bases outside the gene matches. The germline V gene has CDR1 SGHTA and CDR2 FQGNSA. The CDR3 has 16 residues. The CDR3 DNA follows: TGTGCCAGCAGCCCGGGACTAGAGGGTTGGAGGGGGACCCAGTACTTC. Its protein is CASSPGLEGWRGTQYF.

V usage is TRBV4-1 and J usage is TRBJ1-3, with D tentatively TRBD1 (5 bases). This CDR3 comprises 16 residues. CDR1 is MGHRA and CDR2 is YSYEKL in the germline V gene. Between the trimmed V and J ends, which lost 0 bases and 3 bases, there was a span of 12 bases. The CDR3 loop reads CASSQEGGADGNTIYF. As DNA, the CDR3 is TGCGCCAGCAGCCAAGAGGGTGGGGCGGATGGAAACACCATATATTTT.

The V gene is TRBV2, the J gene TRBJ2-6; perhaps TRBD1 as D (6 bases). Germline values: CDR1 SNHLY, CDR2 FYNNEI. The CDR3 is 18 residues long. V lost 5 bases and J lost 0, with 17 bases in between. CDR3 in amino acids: CASSQKGVMSSGANVLTF. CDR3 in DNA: TGTGCCAGCAGTCAGAAGGGGGTAATGAGCTCTGGGGCCAACGTCCTGACTTTC.

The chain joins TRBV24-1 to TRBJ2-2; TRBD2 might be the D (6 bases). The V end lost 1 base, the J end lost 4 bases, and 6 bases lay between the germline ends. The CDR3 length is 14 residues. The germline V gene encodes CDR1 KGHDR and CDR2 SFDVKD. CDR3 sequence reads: CATSDFGSTGELFF. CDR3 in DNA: TGTGCCACCAGTGATTTCGGGAGCACCGGGGAGCTGTTTTTT.

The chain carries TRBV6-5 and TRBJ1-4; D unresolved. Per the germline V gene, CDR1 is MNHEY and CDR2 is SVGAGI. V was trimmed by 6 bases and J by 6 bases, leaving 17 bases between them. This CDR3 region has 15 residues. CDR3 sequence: CASRRPGISDEKLFF. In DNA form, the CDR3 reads TGTGCCAGCAGAAGGCCCGGGATATCAGATGAAAAACTGTTTTTT.

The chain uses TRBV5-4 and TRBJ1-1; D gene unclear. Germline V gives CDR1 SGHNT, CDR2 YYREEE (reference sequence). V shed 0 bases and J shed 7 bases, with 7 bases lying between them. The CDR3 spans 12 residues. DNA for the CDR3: TGTGCCAGCAGCTTGGGAGGTTTTGAAGCTTTCTTT. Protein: CASSLGGFEAFF.

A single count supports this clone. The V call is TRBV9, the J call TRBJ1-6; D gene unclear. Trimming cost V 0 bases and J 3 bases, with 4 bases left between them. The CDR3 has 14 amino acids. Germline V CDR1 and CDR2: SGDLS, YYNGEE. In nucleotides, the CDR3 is TGTGCCAGCAGCGTAGACGGCTATAATTCACCCCTCCACTTT. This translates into CASSVDGYNSPLHF.

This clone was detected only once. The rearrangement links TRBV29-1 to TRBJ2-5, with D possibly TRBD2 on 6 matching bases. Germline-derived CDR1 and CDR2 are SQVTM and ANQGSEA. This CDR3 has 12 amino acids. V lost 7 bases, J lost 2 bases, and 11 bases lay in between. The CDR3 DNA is TGCAGCGCCCTACGGGGGCAAGAGACCCAGTACTTC. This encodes CSALRGQETQYF.

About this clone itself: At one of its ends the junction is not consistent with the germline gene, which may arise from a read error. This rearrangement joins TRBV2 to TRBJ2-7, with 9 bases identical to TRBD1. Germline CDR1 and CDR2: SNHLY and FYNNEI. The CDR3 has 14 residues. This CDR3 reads CASSPGQGSSEQYF. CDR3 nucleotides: TGTGCCAGCAGTCCGGGACAGGGATCCTCCGAGCAGTACTTC.

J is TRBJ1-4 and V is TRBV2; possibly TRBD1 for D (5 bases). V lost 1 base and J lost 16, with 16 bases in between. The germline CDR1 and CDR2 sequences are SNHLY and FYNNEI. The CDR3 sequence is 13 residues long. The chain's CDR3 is CASSEVAGSLEFF. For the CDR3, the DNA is TGTGCCAGCAGTGAAGTTGCAGGGTCTCTTGAGTTTTTT.

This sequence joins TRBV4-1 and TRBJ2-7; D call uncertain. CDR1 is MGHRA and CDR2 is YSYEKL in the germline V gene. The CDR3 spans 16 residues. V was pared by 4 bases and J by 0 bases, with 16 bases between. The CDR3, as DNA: TGCGCCAGCAGCCCCACCCTACCGACACCCTCCTACGAGCAGTACTTC. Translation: CASSPTLPTPSYEQYF.

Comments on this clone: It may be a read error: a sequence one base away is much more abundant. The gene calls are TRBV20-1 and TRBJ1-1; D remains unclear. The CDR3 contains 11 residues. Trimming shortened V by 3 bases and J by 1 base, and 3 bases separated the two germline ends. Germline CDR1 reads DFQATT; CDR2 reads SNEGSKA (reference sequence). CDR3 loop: CSASRNTEAFF. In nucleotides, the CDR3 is TGCAGTGCTAGCCGGAACACTGAAGCTTTCTTT.

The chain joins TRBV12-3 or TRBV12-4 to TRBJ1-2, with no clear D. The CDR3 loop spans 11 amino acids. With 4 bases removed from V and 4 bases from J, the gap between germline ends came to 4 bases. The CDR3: CASSSVYGYTF. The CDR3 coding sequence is TGTGCCAGCAGTTCCGTCTATGGCTACACCTTC.

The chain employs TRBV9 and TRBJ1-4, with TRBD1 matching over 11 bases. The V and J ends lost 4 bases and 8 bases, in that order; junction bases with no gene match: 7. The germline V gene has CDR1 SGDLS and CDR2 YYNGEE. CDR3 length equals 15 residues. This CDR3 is CASSPGTGGGEKLFF. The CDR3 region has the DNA TGTGCCAGCAGCCCCGGGACAGGGGGTGGCGAAAAACTGTTTTTT.

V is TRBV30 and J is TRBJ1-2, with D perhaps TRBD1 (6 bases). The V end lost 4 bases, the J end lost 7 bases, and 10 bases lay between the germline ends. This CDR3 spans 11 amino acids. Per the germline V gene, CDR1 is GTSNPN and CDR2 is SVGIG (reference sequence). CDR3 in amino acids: CAWNFRGGYTF. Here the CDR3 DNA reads TGTGCCTGGAACTTCAGGGGTGGCTACACCTTC.

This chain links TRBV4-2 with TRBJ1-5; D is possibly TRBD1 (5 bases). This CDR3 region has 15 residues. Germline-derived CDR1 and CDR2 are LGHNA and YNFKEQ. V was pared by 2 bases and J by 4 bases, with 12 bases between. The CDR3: CASSQPGLGNQPQHF. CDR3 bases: TGTGCCAGCAGCCAACCAGGGTTGGGGAATCAGCCCCAGCATTTT.

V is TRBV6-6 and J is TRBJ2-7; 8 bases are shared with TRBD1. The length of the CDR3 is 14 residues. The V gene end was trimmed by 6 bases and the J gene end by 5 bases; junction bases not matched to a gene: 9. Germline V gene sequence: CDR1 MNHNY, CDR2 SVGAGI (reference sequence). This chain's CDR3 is CASSPTAGGHEQYF. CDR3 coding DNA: TGTGCCAGCAGCCCAACGGCAGGGGGCCACGAGCAGTACTTC.

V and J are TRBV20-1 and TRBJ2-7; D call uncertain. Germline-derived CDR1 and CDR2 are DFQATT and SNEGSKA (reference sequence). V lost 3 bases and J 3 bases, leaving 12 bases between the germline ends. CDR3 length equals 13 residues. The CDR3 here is CSASDDRVYEQYF. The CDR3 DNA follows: TGCAGTGCTAGTGACGACCGGGTCTACGAGCAGTACTTC.

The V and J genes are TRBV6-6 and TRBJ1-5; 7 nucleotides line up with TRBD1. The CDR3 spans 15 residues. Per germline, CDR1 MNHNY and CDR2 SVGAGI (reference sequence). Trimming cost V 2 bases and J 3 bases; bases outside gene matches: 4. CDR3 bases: TGTGCCAGCAGTTACGAGGGACAGATCAATCAGCCCCAGCATTTT. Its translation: CASSYEGQINQPQHF.

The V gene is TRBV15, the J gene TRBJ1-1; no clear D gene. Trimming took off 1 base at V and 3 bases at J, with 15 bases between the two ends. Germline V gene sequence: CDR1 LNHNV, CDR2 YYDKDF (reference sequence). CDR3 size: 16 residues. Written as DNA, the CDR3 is TGTGCCACCAGCAGAGCATCCGGGATTGGCTACACTGAAGCTTTCTTT. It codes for CATSRASGIGYTEAFF.